Listed below are T cell receptor beta chains from one sample, sequenced in a study of CD8 T cells in ankylosing spondylitis. TCRdb reprocessed the 5' RACE reads via MiXCR and lists one record per CDR3 protein. The table records about 750,000 distinct CDR3 sequences, 15% to 20% of them present only once. Source material: blood, either unsorted or a sorted T cell fraction (not recorded which). These receptors were taken from a male donor with ankylosing spondylitis. The CDR3 runs from the conserved cysteine through the conserved F or W. D genes are given only for firm matches. Clone size, where shown, is once, few, many, or a class for clones that have expanded.

cdr3_length d_call clone_size j_call v_call cdr3_aa cdr3_nt
12 - - TRBJ1-5 TRBV12-3/TRBV12-4 CASVSGNQPQHF TGTGCCAGCGTGTCCGGCAATCAGCCCCAGCATTTT
14 - many TRBJ1-4 TRBV9 CASSFGTTNEKLFF TGTGCCAGCAGCTTCGGGACCACTAATGAAAAACTGTTTTTT
16 - few TRBJ2-7 TRBV5-1 CASSFPQGKSSYEQYF TGCGCCAGCAGCTTTCCGCAGGGGAAGAGCTCCTACGAGCAGTACTTC
15 - - TRBJ1-2 TRBV5-1 CASSLSRTGMGGYTF TGCGCCAGCAGCCTTTCCCGGACGGGAATGGGGGGCTACACCTTC
16 TRBD2 few TRBJ2-1 TRBV9 CASSTSGGGSYNEQFF TGTGCCAGCAGCACCAGCGGGGGGGGCTCCTACAATGAGCAGTTCTTC
15 TRBD2 - TRBJ2-1 TRBV20-1 CSAGTSGGSYNEQFF TGCAGTGCAGGGACTAGCGGGGGCTCCTACAATGAGCAGTTCTTC
14 - - TRBJ2-7 TRBV7-9 CASSLAASTLEQYF TGTGCCAGCAGCTTAGCGGCCAGTACCCTCGAGCAGTACTTC
17 - few TRBJ2-2 TRBV7-9 CASSLPPGHANTGELFF TGTGCCAGCAGCCTTCCCCCCGGGCACGCGAACACCGGGGAGCTGTTTTTT
15 TRBD1 - TRBJ2-2 TRBV3-1 CASSRGDRDTGELFF TGTGCCAGCAGCCGGGGGGACAGGGACACCGGGGAGCTGTTTTTT
14 TRBD1 few TRBJ1-1 TRBV6-1 CASKGQALNTEAFF TGTGCCAGCAAAGGACAGGCGCTGAACACTGAAGCTTTCTTT
15 TRBD1 - TRBJ1-5 TRBV28 CASTLDRVVNQPQHF TGTGCCAGCACCCTGGACAGGGTAGTTAATCAGCCCCAGCATTTT
16 - few TRBJ2-3 TRBV5-1 CASSLWQGPGTDTQYF TGCGCCAGCAGCTTGTGGCAGGGACCGGGCACAGATACGCAGTATTTT
15 TRBD1 - TRBJ2-1 TRBV29-1 CSVDPGQGGYNEQFF TGCAGCGTTGATCCGGGACAGGGGGGGTACAATGAGCAGTTCTTC
16 TRBD2 few TRBJ2-1 TRBV7-9 CASSLGGLADYNEQFF TGTGCCAGCAGCTTAGGGGGACTAGCGGATTACAATGAGCAGTTCTTC
13 - few TRBJ1-1 TRBV29-1 CSVYDSMNTEAFF TGCAGCGTTTATGACAGTATGAACACTGAAGCTTTCTTT
13 TRBD2 - TRBJ2-2 TRBV20-1 CSAVAGATGELFF TGCAGTGCGGTAGCGGGAGCCACCGGGGAGCTGTTTTTT
15 - few TRBJ1-1 TRBV4-2 CASSHRDRLNTEAFF TGTGCCAGCAGCCACAGAGACAGGCTGAACACTGAAGCTTTCTTT
16 - few TRBJ2-5 TRBV28 CASSPDSVLGGKTQYF TGTGCCAGCAGCCCCGACTCAGTACTGGGCGGGAAGACCCAGTACTTC
14 - few TRBJ1-1 TRBV7-2 CASSLMVSRPEAFF TGTGCCAGCAGCTTAATGGTGAGCCGGCCGGAAGCTTTCTTT
16 TRBD1 few TRBJ1-1 TRBV9 CASSVGGGGAGTEAFF TGTGCCAGCAGCGTAGGGGGAGGGGGCGCGGGCACTGAAGCTTTCTTT
14 TRBD1 - TRBJ1-1 TRBV12-3/TRBV12-4 CASTVGTGLDEAFF TGTGCCAGCACCGTGGGGACAGGGTTGGATGAAGCTTTCTTT
14 TRBD1 few TRBJ2-4 TRBV5-6 CASSSRDRGNIQYF TGTGCCAGCAGCTCCCGGGACAGGGGTAACATTCAGTACTTC
15 TRBD1 many TRBJ1-6 TRBV25-1 CASSVGDRNNSPLHF TGTGCCAGCAGTGTCGGGGACAGAAATAATTCACCCCTCCACTTT
15 TRBD1 - TRBJ1-2 TRBV12-3/TRBV12-4 CASSPGTGKVNGYTF TGTGCCAGCAGTCCTGGGACAGGCAAAGTGAATGGCTACACCTTC
19 TRBD2 few TRBJ2-1 TRBV7-3 CASSLRPAGAPSSYNEQFF TGTGCCAGCAGCTTAAGGCCAGCGGGGGCTCCGAGCTCCTACAATGAGCAGTTCTTC
16 - - TRBJ1-2 TRBV6-5 CASSYGGGGGGYGYTF TGTGCCAGCAGTTATGGAGGGGGAGGCGGGGGATATGGCTACACCTTC
15 - many TRBJ2-5 TRBV12-3/TRBV12-4 CASSSDSQVQETQYF TGTGCCAGCAGCAGTGACAGTCAGGTTCAAGAGACCCAGTACTTC
12 - - TRBJ2-5 TRBV6-1 CAGRPGSETQYF TGTGCCGGAAGACCGGGCTCAGAGACCCAGTACTTC
15 - - TRBJ2-7 TRBV27 CASRTGQGGSYEQYF TGTGCCAGCAGAACGGGGCAGGGGGGCTCCTACGAGCAGTACTTC
12 - many TRBJ1-1 TRBV7-2 CASSSGGTEAFF TGTGCCAGCAGCTCCGGTGGGACTGAAGCTTTCTTT
12 - many TRBJ2-3 TRBV12-3/TRBV12-4 CASSSFTNTQYF TGTGCCAGCAGTTCCTTTACGAATACGCAGTATTTT
15 - few TRBJ2-1 TRBV7-9 CASSRPGSSYNEQFF TGTGCCAGCAGTCGTCCAGGGAGCTCCTACAATGAGCAGTTCTTC
14 - few TRBJ2-2 TRBV20-1 CSARGSRNTGELFF TGCAGTGCTAGGGGCTCCCGGAACACCGGGGAGCTGTTTTTT
13 - - TRBJ1-5 TRBV25-1 CASSEWEGLPQHF TGTGCCAGCAGTGAATGGGAGGGTTTACCCCAGCATTTT
12 - few TRBJ1-5 TRBV5-5 CASSSHVQPQHF TGTGCCAGCAGCTCCCATGTCCAGCCCCAGCATTTT
15 TRBD2 - TRBJ2-7 TRBV6-2/TRBV6-3 CASSPTGREGYEQYF TGTGCCAGCAGCCCTACGGGGCGGGAGGGTTACGAGCAGTACTTC
15 - - TRBJ1-5 TRBV19 CASRDRRVSNQPQHF TGTGCCAGTAGGGATCGGCGGGTTAGCAATCAGCCCCAGCATTTT
15 - - TRBJ2-7 TRBV7-9 CASGTNGTETIEQYF TGTGCCAGCGGGACAAACGGGACCGAGACTATTGAGCAGTACTTC
15 - few TRBJ2-3 TRBV6-2/TRBV6-3 CASSYVGVVTDTQYF TGTGCCAGCAGTTACGTGGGAGTAGTGACAGATACGCAGTATTTT
14 - - TRBJ2-5 TRBV5-1 CASSFNYFQETQYF TGCGCCAGCAGCTTCAACTACTTCCAAGAGACCCAGTACTTC
14 - few TRBJ2-5 TRBV7-8 CASSLGLTRETQYF TGTGCCAGCAGCTTAGGGCTAACTCGAGAGACCCAGTACTTC